These 7 T cell receptor beta chains share one sample of origin, sequenced in a study of cytomegalovirus exposure and HLA in healthy donors. TCRdb's table, derived via immunoSEQ multiplex PCR, lists solely in-frame clones and lacks some. The sample records approximately 57,000 clones, approximately 93% being singletons. The sequenced sample was PBMCs. The receptors derive from a woman aged 18-29 years in good health and CMV-seronegative.

The chain uses TRBV6-1 and TRBJ2-1; the match to TRBD2 covers 9 bases. The CDR3 has 16 residues. The V gene end was trimmed by 3 bases and the J gene end by 3 bases; junction bases not matched to a gene: 6. CDR1 is MNHNS and CDR2 is SASEGT in the germline V gene. CDR3 DNA: TGTGCCAGCAGTGATCATGAGCGGGGGGACTACAATGAGCAGTTCTTC. This encodes CASSDHERGDYNEQFF.

V and J are TRBV9 and TRBJ2-1; D not certain. V lost 0 bases to trimming and J lost 4 bases, with 11 bases between them. Germline CDR1 is SGDLS and CDR2 is YYNGEE. The CDR3 runs 15 residues. This CDR3 is CASSVGPKIYNEQFF. As DNA, the CDR3 is TGTGCCAGCAGCGTAGGCCCTAAGATATACAATGAGCAGTTCTTC.

This clone was seen just once. This chain uses TRBV5-6 with TRBJ2-5, with D unclear. This CDR3 contains 13 residues. Between the trimmed V and J ends, which lost 4 bases and 3 bases, there was a span of 10 bases. CDR1 SGHDT and CDR2 YYEEEE come from the germline V gene. CDR3 nucleotide sequence: TGTGCCAGCAGCCCTGTTAATAAAGAGACCCAGTACTTC. Residues: CASSPVNKETQYF.

The chain couples TRBV5-5 to TRBJ2-1; the D gene could be TRBD1 or TRBD2 (9 bases each). The CDR3 is 20 residues long. Per the germline V gene, CDR1 is SGHKS and CDR2 is YYEKEE (reference sequence). Trimming removed 4 bases from V and 8 bases from J, with 34 bases in between. Here the CDR3 DNA reads TGTGCCAGCAGCCCTTTCACCGGGACAGGGTTGGGACTAGCTTGGTATGAGCAGTTCTTC. Translated, it gives CASSPFTGTGLGLAWYEQFF. Using reference TRBV5-5 and TRBJ2-1 for the parts outside the CDR3, the full variable domain is DAGVTQSPTHLIKTRGQQVTLRCSPISGHKSVSWYQQVLGQGPQFIFQYYEKEERGRGNFPDRFSARQFPNYSSELNVNALLLGDSALYLCASSPFTGTGLGLAWYEQFFGPGTRLTVL.

The chain combines TRBV7-3 with TRBJ2-3, with D maybe TRBD2 (6 bases). Trimming left V 1 base short and J 2 bases short, with 19 bases between. This CDR3 is built from 18 residues. Germline V gene sequence: CDR1 SGHTA, CDR2 FQGTGA. For the CDR3, the DNA is TGTGCCAGCAGCTTAAAGGGGTGTGGCGGGGACCTCACAGATACGCAGTATTTT. The encoded protein is CASSLKGCGGDLTDTQYF.

The J gene is TRBJ2-5, the V gene TRBV28; a possible D gene is TRBD2 (5 bases). CDR1 and CDR2 (germline): MDHEN, SYDVKM. This CDR3 region has 13 residues. The ends were cut back, 6 bases at V and 5 bases at J, with 13 bases in the middle. This chain's CDR3 is CASRASFRETQYF. The DNA for the CDR3 is TGTGCCAGCAGGGCTAGCTTTAGGGAGACCCAGTACTTC. Full variable domain (remainder filled in from reference TRBV28 and TRBJ2-5): DVKVTQSSRYLVKRTGEKVFLECVQDMDHENMFWYRQDPGLGLRLIYFSYDVKMKEKGDIPEGYSVSREKKERFSLILESASTNQTSMYLCASRASFRETQYFGPGTRLLVL.

This chain uses TRBV9 with TRBJ1-1, with 8 bases that match TRBD1. V was pared by 3 bases and J by 0 bases, with 4 bases of the junction left unmatched. Germline V gene data show CDR1 as SGDLS and CDR2 as YYNGEE. This CDR3 contains 15 residues. The CDR3 loop is CASSAGQAMNTEAFF. CDR3 in DNA: TGTGCCAGCAGCGCGGGACAGGCCATGAACACTGAAGCTTTCTTT.